These T cell receptor beta chains were read from a single sample in a study of T cells in Graves' hyperthyroidism and ophthalmopathy. TCRdb reanalysed the multiplex PCR reads using MiXCR and keeps one entry per CDR3 protein. Of approximately 610,000 distinct CDR3 sequences listed, about 14% are singletons. The sequencing input was blood. These receptors were obtained from a middle-aged woman with Graves' ophthalmopathy. CDR3s include the opening cysteine and the closing phenylalanine or tryptophan. Each record gives: D gene, V gene, clone size, J gene, CDR3 DNA, CDR3 protein. A D gene is named only where the DNA matches it firmly. For some rows the clone size is stated as once, few or many, or as a class when expanded; others skip it.

D gene: TRBD2
V gene: TRBV15
clone size: many
J gene: TRBJ2-5
CDR3 DNA: TGTGCCACCACCCCCGGTCCGGGGGGGGCGATGGAGACCCAGTACTTC
CDR3 protein: CATTPGPGGAMETQYF

D gene: NA
V gene: TRBV29-1
clone size: NA
J gene: TRBJ2-7
CDR3 DNA: TGCAGCGTTGACGGTGGCTACGGGCAGTACTTC
CDR3 protein: CSVDGGYGQYF

D gene: NA
V gene: TRBV20-1
clone size: many
J gene: TRBJ1-1
CDR3 DNA: TGCAGTGCTGGCGGGGGCCTTGGCACTGAAGCTTTCTTT
CDR3 protein: CSAGGGLGTEAFF

D gene: NA
V gene: TRBV7-8
clone size: once
J gene: TRBJ2-5
CDR3 DNA: TGTGCCAGCAGCTTAATGGGTCTGTCTTCGGAGACCCAGTACTTC
CDR3 protein: CASSLMGLSSETQYF

D gene: TRBD1
V gene: TRBV7-2
clone size: many
J gene: TRBJ2-7
CDR3 DNA: TGTGCCAGCAGCTTAAGCAGGGGGTTTACCTACGAGCAGTACTTC
CDR3 protein: CASSLSRGFTYEQYF

D gene: TRBD2
V gene: TRBV7-2
clone size: many
J gene: TRBJ2-5
CDR3 DNA: TGTGCCAGCAGCTTTTCGAGCGGGAGCCAGACCCAGTACTTC
CDR3 protein: CASSFSSGSQTQYF

D gene: NA
V gene: TRBV13
clone size: many
J gene: TRBJ2-7
CDR3 DNA: TGTGCCAGCACCGAAGCCGGACAGGGAGGGGAGCAGTACTTC
CDR3 protein: CASTEAGQGGEQYF

D gene: TRBD1
V gene: TRBV5-1
clone size: few
J gene: TRBJ2-2
CDR3 DNA: TGCGCCAGCAGCTTGGCCGGAGGACAGGGGGCGTCGGGCGGGGAGCTGTTTTTT
CDR3 protein: CASSLAGGQGASGGELFF

D gene: TRBD2
V gene: TRBV6-2/TRBV6-3
clone size: many
J gene: TRBJ2-7
CDR3 DNA: TGTGCCAGCAGGGGACTAGCGGGCGTCTACGAGCAGTACTTC
CDR3 protein: CASRGLAGVYEQYF

D gene: TRBD2
V gene: TRBV7-9
clone size: few
J gene: TRBJ2-5
CDR3 DNA: TGTGCCAGCAGCTTATGGCGGGAGGGTACAGAGACCCAGTACTTC
CDR3 protein: CASSLWREGTETQYF

D gene: NA
V gene: TRBV7-2
clone size: NA
J gene: TRBJ2-5
CDR3 DNA: TGTGCCAGCAGCTTAGCCAGCAGGGGACCTCAAGAGACCCAGTACTTC
CDR3 protein: CASSLASRGPQETQYF

D gene: NA
V gene: TRBV19
clone size: NA
J gene: TRBJ2-7
CDR3 DNA: TGTGCCAGTAGTATAGGAGCGACTAGTTCGTACGAGCAGTACTTC
CDR3 protein: CASSIGATSSYEQYF

D gene: NA
V gene: TRBV28
clone size: many
J gene: TRBJ2-5
CDR3 DNA: TGTGCCAGCAGTTTGGCGGGGACAAAGACCCAGTACTTC
CDR3 protein: CASSLAGTKTQYF

D gene: NA
V gene: TRBV11-2
clone size: NA
J gene: TRBJ1-2
CDR3 DNA: TGTGCCAGCAGCTTAGAGACCGGGATGGGCTATGGCTACACCTTC
CDR3 protein: CASSLETGMGYGYTF

D gene: TRBD2
V gene: TRBV20-1
clone size: many
J gene: TRBJ2-5
CDR3 DNA: TGCAGTGCTAGGTCCTTTGCGGGAGGCACCCGGGCGGAGACCCAGTACTTC
CDR3 protein: CSARSFAGGTRAETQYF

D gene: TRBD1
V gene: TRBV5-1
clone size: many
J gene: TRBJ2-7
CDR3 DNA: TGCGCCAGCAGTTCGAAACAGGGGAACTACGAGCAGTACTTC
CDR3 protein: CASSSKQGNYEQYF

D gene: NA
V gene: TRBV11-2
clone size: many
J gene: TRBJ1-1
CDR3 DNA: TGTGCCAGCAGCTTAGAAGGGTATAATGAAGCTTTCTTT
CDR3 protein: CASSLEGYNEAFF

D gene: NA
V gene: TRBV5-1
clone size: many
J gene: TRBJ1-2
CDR3 DNA: TGCGCCAGCAGCTGGGGGGACGGTGGCTACACCTTC
CDR3 protein: CASSWGDGGYTF

D gene: NA
V gene: TRBV19
clone size: few
J gene: TRBJ1-1
CDR3 DNA: TGTGCCAGTAGGGATCGGGCCAGGACAGAAGCTTTCTTT
CDR3 protein: CASRDRARTEAFF

D gene: TRBD1
V gene: TRBV15
clone size: many
J gene: TRBJ2-7
CDR3 DNA: TGTGCCACCAGCTCTTGGGACAGGGCCAACGAGCAGTACTTC
CDR3 protein: CATSSWDRANEQYF

D gene: NA
V gene: TRBV5-1
clone size: few
J gene: TRBJ1-5
CDR3 DNA: TGCGCCAGCAGCTTGGGGGGCACAGGGTGGCCCCAGCATTTT
CDR3 protein: CASSLGGTGWPQHF

D gene: NA
V gene: TRBV18
clone size: many
J gene: TRBJ2-5
CDR3 DNA: TGTGCCAGCTCACACTACGAAGCTAATAGCCAAGAGACCCAGTACTTC
CDR3 protein: CASSHYEANSQETQYF

D gene: TRBD2
V gene: TRBV25-1
clone size: NA
J gene: TRBJ2-4
CDR3 DNA: TGTGCCAGCAGTGAATCGGGGGGGAAAAACATTCAGTACTTC
CDR3 protein: CASSESGGKNIQYF

D gene: TRBD1
V gene: TRBV28
clone size: many
J gene: TRBJ1-2
CDR3 DNA: TGTGCCAGCGACAGGGGGCCTCGGGGCTACACCTTC
CDR3 protein: CASDRGPRGYTF

D gene: NA
V gene: TRBV29-1
clone size: many
J gene: TRBJ1-1
CDR3 DNA: TGCAGCGCCCATACAGGGAGGAACACTGAAGCTTTCTTT
CDR3 protein: CSAHTGRNTEAFF

D gene: NA
V gene: TRBV7-2
clone size: many
J gene: TRBJ1-5
CDR3 DNA: TGTGCCAGCAGCGCGCAGGGGTTGGGCAATCAGCCCCAGCATTTT
CDR3 protein: CASSAQGLGNQPQHF

D gene: NA
V gene: TRBV28
clone size: NA
J gene: TRBJ1-5
CDR3 DNA: TGTGCCAGCTGCCGACTGGGACAGCCCCAGCATTTT
CDR3 protein: CASCRLGQPQHF

D gene: NA
V gene: TRBV27
clone size: many
J gene: TRBJ2-3
CDR3 DNA: TGTGCCAGCAGTGCCTCTGGGAGTACGCAGTATTTT
CDR3 protein: CASSASGSTQYF

D gene: NA
V gene: TRBV20-1
clone size: NA
J gene: TRBJ1-2
CDR3 DNA: TGCAGCGCCTTCCTTACCAGGGGCTCCAACTATGGCTACACCTTC
CDR3 protein: CSAFLTRGSNYGYTF

D gene: TRBD1
V gene: TRBV7-9
clone size: many
J gene: TRBJ2-5
CDR3 DNA: TGTGCCAGCAGCCCTCCTGCGGCCCAGGACAGGGAGCAAGAGACCCAGTACTTC
CDR3 protein: CASSPPAAQDREQETQYF

D gene: NA
V gene: TRBV18
clone size: few
J gene: TRBJ1-2
CDR3 DNA: TGTGCCAGCTCATCTGGGGACCGAGGGGACTATGGCTACACCTTC
CDR3 protein: CASSSGDRGDYGYTF

D gene: NA
V gene: TRBV6-5
clone size: NA
J gene: TRBJ2-7
CDR3 DNA: TGTGCCAGCAGTTACTCGGGGTCCCTCACCTACTCCTACGAGCAGTACTTC
CDR3 protein: CASSYSGSLTYSYEQYF

D gene: NA
V gene: TRBV12-3/TRBV12-4
clone size: many
J gene: TRBJ1-2
CDR3 DNA: TGTGCCAGCAGACTACAGGCCGCTGGCTACACCTTC
CDR3 protein: CASRLQAAGYTF

D gene: TRBD2
V gene: TRBV6-2/TRBV6-3
clone size: many
J gene: TRBJ2-2
CDR3 DNA: TGTGCCAGCACCCTGAGGACGGGAGGGCCCGACACCGGGGAGCTGTTTTTT
CDR3 protein: CASTLRTGGPDTGELFF

D gene: NA
V gene: TRBV6-5
clone size: many
J gene: TRBJ1-3
CDR3 DNA: TGTGCCAGCCGACAGGACCTTTATTTCTCTGGAAACACCATATATTTT
CDR3 protein: CASRQDLYFSGNTIYF

D gene: NA
V gene: TRBV12-3/TRBV12-4
clone size: many
J gene: TRBJ2-6
CDR3 DNA: TGTGCCAGCAGTTTAGTCGGGGCTAGTCCTGGGGCCAACGTCCTGACTTTC
CDR3 protein: CASSLVGASPGANVLTF